These 22 T cell receptor beta chains share one sample of origin, sequenced in a study of TIL therapy for anti-PD-1-resistant metastatic lung cancer. The libraries were made with immunoSEQ v3. Using immunoSEQ multiplex PCR, the repertoire was profiled, and TCRdb retains in-frame clones only, with some absent. The table lists about 60,000 clones, roughly 87% of them singletons, with about 2.5% in the top ten. As to time point: pre-treatment sample, taken before nivolumab and TIL therapy. Sequences were derived from blood, sampled at baseline. The receptor source for this set is a person aged 30 to 80 with non-small cell lung cancer.

CDR3 coding DNA: TGTGCCATCAGTGAAACCGGGACAGATAACTATGGCTACACCTTC. Translation: CAISETGTDNYGYTF. V is TRBV10-3 and J is TRBJ1-2; 7 bases fit TRBD1. V dropped 3 bases and J dropped 1; count of bases not matched to a gene: 5. The CDR3 runs 15 residues. Per the germline V gene, CDR1 is ENHRY and CDR2 is SYGVKD.

The genes are TRBV9 and TRBJ2-1, with 8 bases fitting TRBD2. Germline V lookup: CDR1 SGDLS, CDR2 YYNGEE. The CDR3 contains 15 residues. V dropped 2 bases and J dropped 2; count of bases not matched to a gene: 3. The CDR3: CASSVSGEPYNEQFF. In nucleotides, the CDR3 is TGTGCCAGCAGCGTTAGCGGGGAGCCCTACAATGAGCAGTTCTTC.

The J gene is TRBJ1-6, the V gene TRBV5-1; D may be TRBD1 (6 bases). The ends were cut back, 4 bases at V and 8 bases at J, with 10 bases in the middle. The CDR3 covers 13 residues. Germline V gene data show CDR1 as SGHRS and CDR2 as YFSETQ. CDR3 nucleotide sequence: TGCGCCAGCAGCGAAGGGGGGTATTCACCCCTCCACTTT. Translation gives CASSEGGYSPLHF.

The rearrangement uses TRBV10-3 and TRBJ2-7; 12 nucleotides match TRBD2. Germline V lookup: CDR1 ENHRY, CDR2 SYGVKD. The length of the CDR3 is 16 residues. Unmatched junction bases numbered 3, after V lost 3 bases and J lost 0 bases. The CDR3 sequence: CAISDILAGGSYEQYF. For the CDR3, the DNA is TGTGCCATCAGTGACATACTAGCGGGGGGCTCCTACGAGCAGTACTTC.

The chain uses TRBV5-5 and TRBJ2-3; weak D call: TRBD2 (5 bases). The V end was cut by 4 bases, the J end by 3 bases, with 18 bases between. Germline-derived CDR1 and CDR2 are SGHKS and YYEKEE (reference sequence). The CDR3 consists of 16 residues. In DNA form, the CDR3 reads TGTGCCAGCAGCCTCGGACTGGCCGCAGTAACAGATACGCAGTATTTT. Translated, it gives CASSLGLAAVTDTQYF.

The chain has TRBV29-1 and TRBJ1-1, with 7 bases identical to TRBD1. CDR1 and CDR2 (germline): SQVTM, ANQGSEA. The CDR3 has 12 amino acids. Trimming at V came to 7 bases and at J to 1 base, leaving 3 bases not matched to a gene. The CDR3 DNA follows: TGCAGCGCCCGGACAGGGAACACTGAAGCTTTCTTT. Translated: CSARTGNTEAFF.

V gene TRBV30 combines with J gene TRBJ1-5, with TRBD1 as a possible D gene (6 bases). This CDR3 has 14 residues. Deletions cut 0 bases from V and 8 bases from J, with 14 bases between. Germline V gives CDR1 GTSNPN, CDR2 SVGIG (reference sequence). CDR3 residues: CAWSVLQGGKPQHF. The DNA for the CDR3 is TGTGCCTGGAGTGTACTACAGGGTGGTAAGCCCCAGCATTTT.

The V gene is TRBV27, the J gene TRBJ2-3; 8 bases agree with TRBD2. J was trimmed by 4 bases and V by 1 base; bases with no gene match: 7. CDR3 length: 16 amino acids. The germline CDR1 and CDR2 sequences are MNHEY and SMNVEV (reference sequence). This CDR3 is CASSLYAGGVADTQYF. The DNA of the CDR3 is TGTGCCAGCAGTTTATACGCGGGGGGCGTAGCAGATACGCAGTATTTT.

The V gene is TRBV18, the J gene TRBJ1-2; 10 bases match TRBD1. Trimming removed 0 bases from V and 3 bases from J; junction bases left unmatched: 4. CDR1 and CDR2 from the germline V gene are KGHSH and LQKENI. This CDR3 is 16 amino acids long. The CDR3 DNA is TGTGCCAGCTCACCACCGGGGGACAGGGGACACTATGGCTACACCTTC. It specifies CASSPPGDRGHYGYTF.

The chain is built from TRBV2 and TRBJ2-2, with a weak D call TRBD2 (5 bases). V shed 7 bases and J shed 6 bases, with 9 bases lying between them. In germline, CDR1 is SNHLY, CDR2 FYNNEI. The CDR3 spans 12 residues. Here the CDR3 DNA reads TGTGCCAGCATGGAGGCCGCCGGGGAGCTGTTTTTT. Its translation is CASMEAAGELFF.

V usage is TRBV3-1 (or the pseudogene TRBV3-2) and J usage is TRBJ1-2, with 7 bases that match TRBD1. The CDR3 loop spans 14 amino acids. Per the germline V gene, CDR1 is LGHDT and CDR2 is YNNKEL (reference sequence). J gave up 7 bases and V 0 bases, and 5 bases lay outside the gene matches. CDR3 region: CASSQDPQGGGYTF. The CDR3 coding sequence is TGTGCCAGCAGCCAAGATCCGCAGGGGGGTGGCTACACCTTC.

This chain joins TRBV27 and TRBJ2-1; D gene uncertain. This CDR3 spans 14 amino acids. Trimming shortened V by 5 bases and J by 5 bases, and 13 bases separated the two germline ends. Germline V CDR1 and CDR2: MNHEY, SMNVEV (reference sequence). This CDR3 reads CASSPGFRNNEQFF. In DNA, the CDR3 is TGTGCCAGCAGTCCTGGATTCAGGAACAATGAGCAGTTCTTC.

The chain links TRBV7-3 to TRBJ2-3, with TRBD1 matching 9 bases. Germline-derived CDR1 and CDR2 are SGHTA and FQGTGA. Trimming cost V 2 bases and J 6 bases; bases outside gene matches: 12. The CDR3 is made up of 17 amino acids. For the CDR3, the DNA is TGTGCCAGCAGCTTACATTTGGGGACAGGGAGTATGGATACGCAGTATTTT. It specifies CASSLHLGTGSMDTQYF.

In nucleotides, the CDR3 is TGTGCCAGCAGCCCGGACCACCCCGGGGAGCTGTTTTTT. Protein sequence: CASSPDHPGELFF. The chain is built from TRBV12-3 or TRBV12-4 and TRBJ2-2, with unresolved D. The ends were cut back, 6 bases at V and 6 bases at J, with 11 bases in the middle. The CDR3 runs 13 residues.

V usage is TRBV3-1 (or the pseudogene TRBV3-2) and J usage is TRBJ1-6, with a weak D call TRBD1 (5 bases). CDR1 and CDR2 (germline): LGHDT, YNNKEL (reference sequence). The CDR3 consists of 16 residues. V was clipped by 1 base and J by 9 bases, with 16 bases between them. The chain's CDR3 is CASSQGVGGVSSPLHF. CDR3 DNA: TGTGCCAGCAGCCAAGGGGTCGGGGGTGTAAGTTCACCCCTCCACTTT.

J is TRBJ2-3 and V is TRBV6-1; D gene ambiguous. The ends were cut back, 1 base at V and 6 bases at J, with 11 bases in the middle. CDR3 length: 14 residues. Germline V gene lookup returns CDR1 MNHNS and CDR2 SASEGT. The CDR3 nucleotides read TGTGCCAGCAGTGAAGGAGTCCCCGCGGATACGCAGTATTTT. Residues: CASSEGVPADTQYF.

The V call is TRBV9, the J call TRBJ1-1; a possible D gene is TRBD1 (6 bases). The CDR3 covers 13 residues. From germline, CDR1 is SGDLS and CDR2 YYNGEE. V lost 2 bases and J lost 5, with 10 bases in between. This chain's CDR3 is CASSVRGQTEAFF. In DNA, the CDR3 is TGTGCCAGCAGCGTCCGTGGACAGACTGAAGCTTTCTTT.

V gene TRBV6-1 combines with J gene TRBJ2-7; D might be TRBD1 (5 bases). V lost 2 bases to trimming and J lost 1 base, with 12 bases between them. The CDR3 contains 15 residues. CDR1 is MNHNS, CDR2 SASEGT, per germline. The CDR3 sequence is CASSEQGVMSYEQYF. The CDR3 region has the DNA TGTGCCAGCAGTGAACAGGGCGTTATGTCCTACGAGCAGTACTTC.

The chain uses TRBV20-1 and TRBJ1-1; D unclear. The ends were cut back, 4 bases at V and 0 bases at J, with 9 bases in the middle. The CDR3 loop spans 13 amino acids. Germline values: CDR1 DFQATT, CDR2 SNEGSKA (reference sequence). CDR3 region: CSAIDSMNTEAFF. CDR3 sequence (DNA): TGCAGTGCTATTGACTCCATGAACACTGAAGCTTTCTTT.

This clone was seen a single time. This sequence joins TRBV7-8 and TRBJ2-7; D is ambiguous. V shed 1 base and J shed 0 bases, with 10 bases lying between them. CDR1 SGHVS and CDR2 FQNEAQ come from the germline V gene. The CDR3 loop spans 15 amino acids. The CDR3 loop reads CASSLDPKPSYEQYF. CDR3 nucleotides: TGTGCCAGCAGCTTAGACCCGAAACCCTCCTACGAGCAGTACTTC.

The gene calls are TRBV6-5 and TRBJ1-1; D is ambiguous. CDR1 MNHEY and CDR2 SVGAGI come from the germline V gene. This CDR3 has 13 amino acids. Trimming removed 6 bases from V and 3 bases from J, with 11 bases in between. In nucleotides, the CDR3 is TGTGCCAGCAGCCGCCCTGGGCACACTGAAGCTTTCTTT. Protein sequence: CASSRPGHTEAFF.

V is TRBV28 and J is TRBJ1-2; TRBD1 might be the D (6 bases). The length of the CDR3 is 14 residues. Per the germline V gene, CDR1 is MDHEN and CDR2 is SYDVKM. V lost 2 bases and J lost 4, with 11 bases in between. DNA for the CDR3: TGTGCCAGCAGTTTAACAGGGTCGGGCTATGGCTACACCTTC. Protein product: CASSLTGSGYGYTF.